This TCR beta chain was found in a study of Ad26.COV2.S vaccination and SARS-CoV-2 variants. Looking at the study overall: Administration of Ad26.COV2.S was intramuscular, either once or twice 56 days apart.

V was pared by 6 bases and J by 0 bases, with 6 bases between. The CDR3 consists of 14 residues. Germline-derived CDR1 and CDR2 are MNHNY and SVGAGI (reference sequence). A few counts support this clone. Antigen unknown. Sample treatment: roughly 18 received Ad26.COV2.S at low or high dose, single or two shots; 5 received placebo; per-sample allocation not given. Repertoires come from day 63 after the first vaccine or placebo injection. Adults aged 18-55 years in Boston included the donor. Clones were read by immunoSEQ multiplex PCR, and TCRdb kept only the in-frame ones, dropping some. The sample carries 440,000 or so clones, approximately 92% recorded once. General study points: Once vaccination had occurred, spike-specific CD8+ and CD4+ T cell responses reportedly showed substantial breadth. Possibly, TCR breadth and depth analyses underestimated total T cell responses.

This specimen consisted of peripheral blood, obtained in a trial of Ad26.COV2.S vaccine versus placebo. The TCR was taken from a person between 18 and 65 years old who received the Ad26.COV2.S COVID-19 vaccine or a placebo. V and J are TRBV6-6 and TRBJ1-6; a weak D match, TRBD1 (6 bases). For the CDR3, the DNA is TGTGCCAGCAGGGACAGCTCCTATAATTCACCCCTCCACTTT. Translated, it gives CASRDSSYNSPLHF.